This T cell receptor beta chain derives from a study of blood T cell repertoires in COVID-19. The CDR3 runs 15 residues. Germline CDR1 and CDR2: SGHDN and FVKESK. V was clipped by 7 bases and J by 8 bases, with 21 bases between them. Clones were read by immunoSEQ multiplex PCR, and TCRdb kept only the in-frame ones, dropping some. The top ten clones hold 20% to 25% of a sample with 65,000 to 95,000 clones, roughly 82% of them seen once. Sequences were obtained from peripheral blood. The V gene is TRBV14, the J gene TRBJ2-1, with D possibly matching TRBD2 (7 bases). This clonotype originated in a woman aged 45-59 years with acute or convalescent COVID-19. CDR3 nucleotide sequence: TGTGCCAGCAACTCTTTTGGGGGGGGCCTCGATGAGCAGTTCTTC. Protein sequence: CASNSFGGGLDEQFF.